Below are 25 T cell receptor beta chains sequenced from a single sample in a study of blood T cell repertoires in COVID-19. The table came from immunoSEQ multiplex PCR; TCRdb's copy has only in-frame clones and leaves some out. Of about 480,000 clones listed, approximately 90% are singletons. Material: PBMCs or T cells enriched from blood (not recorded which). The receptor set was obtained from a middle-aged woman who had recovered from COVID-19.

This chain links TRBV2 with TRBJ1-6, with TRBD1 identical over 10 bases. The CDR3 sequence is 15 residues long. V was pared by 6 bases and J by 6 bases, with 5 bases of the junction left unmatched. Germline V CDR1 and CDR2: SNHLY, FYNNEI. The CDR3 loop is CASSPRTGGNSPLHF. CDR3 bases: TGTGCCAGCAGCCCCCGGACAGGGGGTAATTCACCCCTCCACTTT.

The rearrangement joins TRBV7-6 to TRBJ2-5, with 8 bases lining up with TRBD2. Germline V gene data show CDR1 as SGHVS and CDR2 as FNYEAQ. The CDR3 is 16 amino acids. V gave up 0 bases and J gave up 4 bases; unmatched junction bases: 7. The CDR3 loop is CASSLAGAGGLETQYF. CDR3 nucleotide sequence: TGTGCCAGCAGCTTAGCAGGTGCGGGAGGACTAGAGACCCAGTACTTC. The full variable domain, its missing parts supplied by reference TRBV7-6 and TRBJ2-5, is GAGVSQSPRYKVTKRGQDVALRCDPISGHVSLYWYRQALGQGPEFLTYFNYEAQQDKSGLPNDRFSAERPEGSISTLTIQRTEQRDSAMYRCASSLAGAGGLETQYFGPGTRLLVL.

This clone was counted a single time. V gene TRBV20-1 combines with J gene TRBJ2-1; 9 bases agree with TRBD2. V lost 3 bases, J lost 5 bases, and 2 bases stayed unmatched. The CDR3 is 13 residues long. Per germline, CDR1 DFQATT and CDR2 SNEGSKA (reference sequence). CDR3: CSASRGGDNEQFF. CDR3 DNA sequence: TGCAGTGCTAGTCGCGGGGGGGACAATGAGCAGTTCTTC.

The rearrangement uses TRBV24-1 and TRBJ2-1; 7 bases agree with TRBD2. CDR1 and CDR2 from the germline V gene are KGHDR and SFDVKD. V dropped 0 bases and J dropped 7; count of bases not matched to a gene: 11. This CDR3 is built from 17 residues. The CDR3 is CATSDLGSAGRGNEQFF. CDR3 DNA: TGTGCCACCAGTGATTTGGGATCAGCGGGGCGAGGAAATGAGCAGTTCTTC.

Here the CDR3 DNA reads TGTGCCAGCAGTTTATACCAAAAGGCTCTCCGGACCCGGACAGGTCCCACTGAAGCTTTCTTT. Translation gives CASSLYQKALRTRTGPTEAFF. The chain combines TRBV27 with TRBJ1-1, with TRBD1 matching over 7 bases. This CDR3 is 21 amino acids long. V dropped 1 base and J dropped 4; count of bases not matched to a gene: 24. Per the germline V gene, CDR1 is MNHEY and CDR2 is SMNVEV (reference sequence).

This clone was observed once. The chain combines TRBV28 with TRBJ1-2; no reliable D call. CDR1 is MDHEN and CDR2 is SYDVKM in the germline V gene. V was pared by 6 bases and J by 2 bases, with 13 bases between. The CDR3 is 14 residues long. CDR3 residues: CASSLGLLNYGYTF. The CDR3 DNA reads as TGTGCCAGCAGCCTTGGACTGTTGAACTATGGCTACACCTTC.

The gene calls are TRBV12-3 or TRBV12-4 and TRBJ2-3, with a weak D call TRBD2 (6 bases). Deletions cut 4 bases from V and 6 bases from J, with 11 bases between. The CDR3 runs to 13 residues. This CDR3 reads CASSSAGRDTQYF. The CDR3 DNA is TGTGCCAGCAGTTCCGCAGGGAGGGATACGCAGTATTTT.

V and J are TRBV9 and TRBJ2-3; 13 bases align to TRBD2. Germline values: CDR1 SGDLS, CDR2 YYNGEE. The CDR3 consists of 17 residues. The V and J ends lost 4 bases and 2 bases, in that order; junction bases with no gene match: 7. The CDR3 sequence is CASSLIGLAGDTDTQYF. In DNA form, the CDR3 reads TGTGCCAGCAGCTTAATCGGACTAGCGGGAGACACAGATACGCAGTATTTT.

The CDR3 reads CATSDSADFTGELFF. CDR3 DNA: TGTGCCACCAGTGATTCGGCCGACTTTACCGGGGAGCTGTTTTTT. The chain couples TRBV24-1 to TRBJ2-2; D not resolved. V lost 2 bases and J 5 bases, leaving 11 bases between the germline ends. Per the germline V gene, CDR1 is KGHDR and CDR2 is SFDVKD. The CDR3 is made up of 15 amino acids.

J is TRBJ2-1 and V is TRBV5-6, with 10 bases aligning to TRBD2. CDR3 length equals 14 residues. V shed 4 bases, J shed 7 bases, and the junction held 5 bases outside the gene matches. Germline V gene sequence: CDR1 SGHDT, CDR2 YYEEEE. This chain's CDR3 is CASSRAGGGNEQFF. The CDR3 DNA sequence: TGTGCCAGCAGCAGAGCGGGAGGGGGGAATGAGCAGTTCTTC.

This chain connects TRBV5-1 to TRBJ2-7; D might be TRBD1 (6 bases). Germline V gives CDR1 SGHRS, CDR2 YFSETQ. The CDR3 extends over 14 amino acids. Trimming took 3 bases from V and 1 from J, leaving 11 bases between them. CDR3 loop: CASSSGTPSYEQYF. The CDR3 DNA reads as TGCGCCAGCAGCTCCGGGACACCTTCCTACGAGCAGTACTTC.

This sequence joins TRBV3-1 (or the pseudogene TRBV3-2) and TRBJ2-3; 8 bases fit TRBD2. Germline CDR1 LGHDT, CDR2 YNNKEL (reference sequence). J lost 5 bases, V lost 1 base, and 5 bases had no gene match. The CDR3 sequence is 15 residues long. The CDR3 sequence is CASSQAGGPIDTQYF. CDR3 nucleotides: TGTGCCAGCAGCCAAGCGGGAGGGCCGATAGATACGCAGTATTTT.

V is TRBV25-1 and J is TRBJ2-2; D gene uncertain. Between the trimmed V and J ends, which lost 1 base and 6 bases, there was a span of 12 bases. The germline V gene encodes CDR1 MGHDK and CDR2 SYGVNS. The CDR3 extends over 15 amino acids. DNA for the CDR3: TGTGCCAGCAGTGAATGGTCCCTAGGTGCCGGGGAGCTGTTTTTT. This encodes CASSEWSLGAGELFF.

This clone occurred once. V gene TRBV7-8 combines with J gene TRBJ2-7, with TRBD2 identical over 15 bases. From germline, CDR1 is SGHVS and CDR2 FQNEAQ. V lost 2 bases to trimming and J lost 2 bases; unmatched junction nucleotides: 13. The CDR3 consists of 20 residues. CDR3 nucleotides: TGTGCCAGCAGCTTAAAAATGGGGACTAGCGGGAGGATTTCGACCTACGAGCAGTACTTC. Protein: CASSLKMGTSGRISTYEQYF.

The genes are TRBV5-4 and TRBJ2-1; D is possibly TRBD2 (7 bases). Germline V CDR1 and CDR2: SGHNT, YYREEE (reference sequence). The ends were cut back, 5 bases at V and 7 bases at J, with 19 bases in the middle. CDR3 length: 15 amino acids. CDR3 sequence reads: CASSSGGARDNEQFF. In DNA, the CDR3 is TGTGCCAGCAGTTCGGGGGGCGCGAGGGATAATGAGCAGTTCTTC.

The V and J genes are TRBV3-1 (or the pseudogene TRBV3-2) and TRBJ1-2; D unclear. CDR1 LGHDT and CDR2 YNNKEL come from the germline V gene (reference sequence). V lost 4 bases, J lost 7 bases, and 13 bases lay in between. CDR3 length equals 13 residues. The CDR3 sequence is CASSREGHSGYTF. CDR3 DNA: TGTGCCAGCAGCCGGGAGGGTCACAGTGGCTACACCTTC.

This clone was seen only once. The chain uses TRBV5-6 and TRBJ1-1; D possibly corresponds to TRBD1 (6 bases). The CDR3 extends over 16 amino acids. V was clipped by 6 bases and J by 1 base, with 19 bases between them. Germline CDR1 is SGHDT and CDR2 is YYEEEE. Here the CDR3 reads CASTRGQPLTNTEAFF. The CDR3, as DNA: TGTGCCAGCACCAGGGGACAACCGTTAACGAACACTGAAGCTTTCTTT.

The CDR3 reads CASSTTGDSPLHF. The CDR3 coding sequence is TGTGCCAGCAGCACCACAGGGGATTCACCCCTCCACTTT. The gene calls are TRBV5-8 and TRBJ1-6; TRBD1 matches at 7 bases. J gave up 8 bases and V 4 bases, and 3 bases lay outside the gene matches. The CDR3 length is 13 residues. Germline assignment: CDR1 SGHTS and CDR2 YDEGEE.

The chain carries TRBV7-9 and TRBJ2-7; D not certain. The germline gives CDR1 SEHNR, CDR2 FQNEAQ (reference sequence). This CDR3 comprises 13 residues. The V gene lost 0 bases and the J gene lost 6 bases, with 9 bases spanning the gap. Here the CDR3 DNA reads TGTGCCAGCAGCTTAGCGATAGATTCCGAGCAGTACTTC. This translates into CASSLAIDSEQYF.

The gene calls are TRBV5-1 and TRBJ2-3, with 7 bases that match TRBD1. Trimming removed 3 bases from V and 2 bases from J; junction bases left unmatched: 6. CDR1 is SGHRS, CDR2 YFSETQ, per germline. The CDR3 is made up of 15 amino acids. The CDR3 region is CASSSTGATTDTQYF. As DNA, the CDR3 is TGCGCCAGCAGCTCAACAGGGGCCACCACAGATACGCAGTATTTT.

This CDR3 reads CASSTPGTSAFF. Here the CDR3 DNA reads TGTGCCAGTAGTACTCCGGGAACCTCAGCTTTCTTT. The rearrangement joins TRBV19 to TRBJ1-1; D unresolved. V lost 4 bases, J lost 10 bases, and 13 bases lay in between. Germline lookup yields CDR1 LNHDA and CDR2 SQIVND (reference sequence). The CDR3 loop spans 12 amino acids. The full variable domain, completed using reference TRBV19 and TRBJ1-1, is DGGITQSPKYLFRKEGQNVTLSCEQNLNHDAMYWYRQDPGQGLRLIYYSQIVNDFQKGDIAEGYSVSREKKESFPLTVTSAQKNPTAFYLCASSTPGTSAFFGQGTRLTVV.

The chain couples TRBV6-1 to TRBJ2-7, with D hard to call. The CDR3 runs to 11 residues. Trimming took off 3 bases at V and 4 bases at J, with 4 bases between the two ends. CDR1 and CDR2 from the germline V gene are MNHNS and SASEGT. The CDR3 protein is CASSDRYEQYF. CDR3 bases: TGTGCCAGCAGTGACAGGTACGAGCAGTACTTC.

The chain links TRBV6-6 to TRBJ2-3; D perhaps matches TRBD1 (6 bases). The CDR3 loop spans 14 amino acids. In germline, CDR1 is MNHNY, CDR2 SVGAGI (reference sequence). Trimming took off 4 bases at V and 1 base at J, with 9 bases between the two ends. In DNA form, the CDR3 reads TGTGCCAGCAGTTTACGACAGGGCACAGATACGCAGTATTTT. This encodes CASSLRQGTDTQYF.

As regards this clone: This CDR3 is also generated by other DNA sequences in the sample. The genes are TRBV7-9 and TRBJ1-1, with 8 bases that match TRBD1. This CDR3 spans 14 amino acids. The V segment lost 4 bases and the J segment 2 bases; nucleotides outside the gene matches: 3. Germline values: CDR1 SEHNR, CDR2 FQNEAQ (reference sequence). CDR3 region: CASSSTGVNTEAFF. The CDR3, as DNA: TGTGCCAGCAGCTCGACAGGGGTAAACACTGAAGCTTTCTTT.

This chain connects TRBV12-5 to TRBJ2-1; 8 positions match TRBD2. Germline V CDR1 and CDR2: LGHNT, FRNRAP. V lost 6 bases and J lost 0; bases outside the gene matches: 4. The CDR3 sequence is 15 residues long. This chain's CDR3 is CASGLSGSSYNEQFF. Here the CDR3 DNA reads TGTGCTAGTGGACTCAGCGGGAGCTCCTACAATGAGCAGTTCTTC.